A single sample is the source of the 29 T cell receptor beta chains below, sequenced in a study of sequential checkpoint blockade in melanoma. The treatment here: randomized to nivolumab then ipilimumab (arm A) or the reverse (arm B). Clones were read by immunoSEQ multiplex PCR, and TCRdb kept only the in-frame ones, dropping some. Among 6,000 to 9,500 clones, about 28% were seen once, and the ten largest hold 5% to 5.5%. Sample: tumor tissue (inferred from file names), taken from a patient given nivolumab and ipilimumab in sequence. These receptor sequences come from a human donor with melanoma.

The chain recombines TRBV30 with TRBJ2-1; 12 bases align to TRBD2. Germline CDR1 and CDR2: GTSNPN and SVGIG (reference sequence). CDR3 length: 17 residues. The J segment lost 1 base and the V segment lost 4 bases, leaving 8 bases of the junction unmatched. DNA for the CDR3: TGTGCCTGGACCTTGACTAGCGGGGGCCATTCCTACAATGAGCAGTTCTTC. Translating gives CAWTLTSGGHSYNEQFF.

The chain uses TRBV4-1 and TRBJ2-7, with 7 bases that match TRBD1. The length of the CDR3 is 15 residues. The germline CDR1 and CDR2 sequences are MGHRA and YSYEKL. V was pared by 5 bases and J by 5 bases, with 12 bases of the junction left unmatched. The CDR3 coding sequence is TGCGCCAGCAGCTTAACGGGACAGCCGAGAGACGAGCAGTACTTC. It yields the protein CASSLTGQPRDEQYF.

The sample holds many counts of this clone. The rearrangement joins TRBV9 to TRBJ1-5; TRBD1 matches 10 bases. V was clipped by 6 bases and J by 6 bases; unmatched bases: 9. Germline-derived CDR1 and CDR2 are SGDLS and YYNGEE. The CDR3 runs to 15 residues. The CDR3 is CASTNIGTGAQPQHF. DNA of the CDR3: TGTGCCAGCACAAATATTGGGACAGGGGCTCAGCCCCAGCATTTT.

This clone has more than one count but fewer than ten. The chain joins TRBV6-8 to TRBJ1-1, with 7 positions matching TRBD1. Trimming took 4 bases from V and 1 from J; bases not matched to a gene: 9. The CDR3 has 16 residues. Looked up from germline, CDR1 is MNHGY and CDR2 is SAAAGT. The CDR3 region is CASSSLFRTGNTEAFF. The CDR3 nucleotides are TGTGCCAGCAGTTCCCTCTTCAGGACAGGGAACACTGAAGCTTTCTTT.

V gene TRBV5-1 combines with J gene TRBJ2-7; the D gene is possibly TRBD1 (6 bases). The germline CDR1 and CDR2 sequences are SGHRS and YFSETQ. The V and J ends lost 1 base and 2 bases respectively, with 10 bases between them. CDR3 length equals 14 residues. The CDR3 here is CASSLFQGPYEQYF. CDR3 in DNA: TGCGCCAGCAGCTTGTTTCAGGGGCCCTACGAGCAGTACTTC. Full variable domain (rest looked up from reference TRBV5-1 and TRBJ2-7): KAGVTQTPRYLIKTRGQQVTLSCSPISGHRSVSWYQQTPGQGLQFLFEYFSETQRNKGNFPGRFSGRQFSNSRSEMNVSTLELGDSALYLCASSLFQGPYEQYFGPGTRLTVT.

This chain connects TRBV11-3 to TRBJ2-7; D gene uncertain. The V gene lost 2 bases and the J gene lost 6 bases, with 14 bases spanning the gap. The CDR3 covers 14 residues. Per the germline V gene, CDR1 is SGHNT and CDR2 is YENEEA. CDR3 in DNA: TGTGCCAGCAGCTTAATTAACGCGCGCCGCGAGCAGTACTTC. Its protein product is CASSLINARREQYF.

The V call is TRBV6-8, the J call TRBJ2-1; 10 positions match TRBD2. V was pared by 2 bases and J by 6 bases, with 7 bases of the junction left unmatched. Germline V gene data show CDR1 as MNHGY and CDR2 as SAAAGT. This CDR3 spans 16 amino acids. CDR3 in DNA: TGTGCCAGCAGTTACCGAAAGCGGGGGGGAGGCAATGAGCAGTTCTTC. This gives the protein CASSYRKRGGGNEQFF.

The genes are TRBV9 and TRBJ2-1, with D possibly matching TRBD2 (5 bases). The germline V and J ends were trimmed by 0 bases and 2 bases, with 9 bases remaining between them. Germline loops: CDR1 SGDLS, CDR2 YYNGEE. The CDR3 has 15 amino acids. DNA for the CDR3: TGTGCCAGCAGCGTAGGAGGGCCAGCCTACAATGAGCAGTTCTTC. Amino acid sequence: CASSVGGPAYNEQFF.

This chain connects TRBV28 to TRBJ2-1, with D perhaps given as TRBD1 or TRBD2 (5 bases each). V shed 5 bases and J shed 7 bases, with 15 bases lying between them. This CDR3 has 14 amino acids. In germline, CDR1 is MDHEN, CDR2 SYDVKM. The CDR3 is CASSPQAGTNEQFF. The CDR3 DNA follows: TGTGCCAGCAGTCCCCAAGCAGGGACGAATGAGCAGTTCTTC.

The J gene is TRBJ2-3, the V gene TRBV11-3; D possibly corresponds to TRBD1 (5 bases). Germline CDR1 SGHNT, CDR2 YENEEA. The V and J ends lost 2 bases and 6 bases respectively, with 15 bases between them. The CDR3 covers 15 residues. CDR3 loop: CASSLRQQAADTQYF. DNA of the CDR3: TGTGCCAGCAGCTTACGGCAACAGGCGGCGGATACGCAGTATTTT.

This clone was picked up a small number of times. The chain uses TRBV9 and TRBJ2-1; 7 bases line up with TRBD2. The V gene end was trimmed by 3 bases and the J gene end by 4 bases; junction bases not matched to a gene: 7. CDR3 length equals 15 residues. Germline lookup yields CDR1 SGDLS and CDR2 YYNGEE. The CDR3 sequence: CASSGTSGVYNEQFF. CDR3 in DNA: TGTGCCAGCAGCGGAACGAGCGGGGTATACAATGAGCAGTTCTTC.

CDR3 in amino acids: CAISEWRGEQFF. The CDR3 DNA reads TGTGCCATCAGTGAGTGGCGGGGTGAGCAGTTCTTC. This rearrangement joins TRBV10-3 to TRBJ2-1, with a weak D call TRBD2 (6 bases). Trimming took 1 base from V and 9 from J, leaving 7 bases between them. Germline lookup yields CDR1 ENHRY and CDR2 SYGVKD. CDR3 size: 12 residues.

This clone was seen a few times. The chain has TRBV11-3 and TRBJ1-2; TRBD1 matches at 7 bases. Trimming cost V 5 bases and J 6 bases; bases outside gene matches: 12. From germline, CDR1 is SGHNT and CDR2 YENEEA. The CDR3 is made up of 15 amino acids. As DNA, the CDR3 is TGTGCCAGCAGCCCAACGAAATCAGGGGGGAATGGCTACACCTTC. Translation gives CASSPTKSGGNGYTF.

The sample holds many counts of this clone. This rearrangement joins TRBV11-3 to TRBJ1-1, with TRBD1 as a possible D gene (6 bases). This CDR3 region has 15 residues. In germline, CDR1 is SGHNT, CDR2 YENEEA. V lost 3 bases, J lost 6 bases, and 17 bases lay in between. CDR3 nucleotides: TGTGCCAGCAGCTTGCCCGGGGGGCCAAAGGCTGAAGCTTTCTTT. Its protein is CASSLPGGPKAEAFF.

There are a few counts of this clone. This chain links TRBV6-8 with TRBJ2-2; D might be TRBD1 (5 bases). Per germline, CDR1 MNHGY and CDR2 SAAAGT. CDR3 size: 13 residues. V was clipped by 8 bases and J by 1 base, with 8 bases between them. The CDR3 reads CASPDRNTGELFF. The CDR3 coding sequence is TGTGCCAGCCCCGACAGGAACACCGGGGAGCTGTTTTTT.

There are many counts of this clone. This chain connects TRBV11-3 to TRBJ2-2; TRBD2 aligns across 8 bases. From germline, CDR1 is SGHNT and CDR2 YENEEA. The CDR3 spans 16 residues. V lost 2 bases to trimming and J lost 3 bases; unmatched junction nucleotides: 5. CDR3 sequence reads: CASSLNGGVDTGELFF. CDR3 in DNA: TGTGCCAGCAGCTTAAACGGGGGGGTCGACACCGGGGAGCTGTTTTTT. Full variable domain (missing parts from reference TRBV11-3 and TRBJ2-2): EAGVVQSPRYKIIEKKQPVAFWCNPISGHNTLYWYLQNLGQGPELLIRYENEEAVDDSQLPKDRFSAERLKGVDSTLKIQPAELGDSAVYLCASSLNGGVDTGELFFGEGSRLTVL.

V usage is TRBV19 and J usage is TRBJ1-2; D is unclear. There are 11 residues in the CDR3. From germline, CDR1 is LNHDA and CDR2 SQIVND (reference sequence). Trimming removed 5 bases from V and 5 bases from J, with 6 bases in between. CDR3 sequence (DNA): TGTGCCAGTAGTCTTCGTTATGGCTACACCTTC. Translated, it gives CASSLRYGYTF.

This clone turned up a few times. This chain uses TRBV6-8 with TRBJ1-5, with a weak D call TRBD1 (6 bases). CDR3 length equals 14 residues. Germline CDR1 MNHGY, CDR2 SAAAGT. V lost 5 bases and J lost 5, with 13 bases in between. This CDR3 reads CASSDMGGDQPQHF. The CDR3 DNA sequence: TGTGCCAGCAGTGATATGGGGGGCGATCAGCCCCAGCATTTT.

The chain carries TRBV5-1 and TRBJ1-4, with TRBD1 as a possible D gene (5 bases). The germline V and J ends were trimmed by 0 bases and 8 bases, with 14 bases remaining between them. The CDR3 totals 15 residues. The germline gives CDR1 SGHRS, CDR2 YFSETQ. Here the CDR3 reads CASSLGAGQGEKLFF. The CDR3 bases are TGCGCCAGCAGCTTGGGAGCAGGGCAAGGGGAAAAACTGTTTTTT.

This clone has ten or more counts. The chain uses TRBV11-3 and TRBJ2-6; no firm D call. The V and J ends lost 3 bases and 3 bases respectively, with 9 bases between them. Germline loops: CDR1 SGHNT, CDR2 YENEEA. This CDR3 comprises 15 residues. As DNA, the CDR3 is TGTGCCAGCAGCTTGCCCCTTGGTGGGGCCAACGTCCTGACTTTC. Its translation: CASSLPLGGANVLTF.

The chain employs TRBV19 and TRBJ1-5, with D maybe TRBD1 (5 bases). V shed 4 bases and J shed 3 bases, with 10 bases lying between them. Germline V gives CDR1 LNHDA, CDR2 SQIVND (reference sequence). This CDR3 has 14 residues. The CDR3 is CASSNGHDNQPQHF. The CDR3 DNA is TGTGCCAGTAGTAACGGACACGACAATCAGCCCCAGCATTTT.

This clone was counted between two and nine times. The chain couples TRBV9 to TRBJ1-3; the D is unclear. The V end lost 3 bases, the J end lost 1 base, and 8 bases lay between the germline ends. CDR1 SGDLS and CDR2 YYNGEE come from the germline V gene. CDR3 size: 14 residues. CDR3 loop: CASSAATSGNTIYF. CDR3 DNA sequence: TGTGCCAGCAGCGCAGCGACTTCTGGAAACACCATATATTTT.

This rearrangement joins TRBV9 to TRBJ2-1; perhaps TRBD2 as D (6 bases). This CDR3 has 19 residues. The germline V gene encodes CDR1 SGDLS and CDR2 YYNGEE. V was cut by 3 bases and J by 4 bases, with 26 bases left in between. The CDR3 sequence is CASSAPTLSGRYRYNEQFF. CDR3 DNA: TGTGCCAGCAGCGCGCCCACCTTAAGCGGGCGTTACCGATACAATGAGCAGTTCTTC.

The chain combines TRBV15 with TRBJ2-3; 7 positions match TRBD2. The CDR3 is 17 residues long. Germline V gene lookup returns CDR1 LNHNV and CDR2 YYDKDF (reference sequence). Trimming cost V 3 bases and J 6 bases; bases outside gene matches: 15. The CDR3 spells CATSSTRSSGPGDTQYF. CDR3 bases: TGTGCCACCAGCAGCACCCGGTCTAGCGGCCCAGGGGATACGCAGTATTTT.

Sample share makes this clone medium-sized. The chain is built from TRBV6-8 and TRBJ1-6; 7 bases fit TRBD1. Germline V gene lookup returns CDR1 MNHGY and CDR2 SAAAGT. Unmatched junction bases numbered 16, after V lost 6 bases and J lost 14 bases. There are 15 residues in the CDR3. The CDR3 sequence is CASSPSLQGIGALHF. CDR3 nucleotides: TGTGCCAGCAGCCCATCCTTACAGGGGATAGGCGCCCTCCACTTT.

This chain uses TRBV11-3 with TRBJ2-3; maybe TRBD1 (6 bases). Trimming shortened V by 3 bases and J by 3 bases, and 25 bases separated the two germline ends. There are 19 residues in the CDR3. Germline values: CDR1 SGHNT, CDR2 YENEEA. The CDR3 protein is CASSLITLQGHRGTDTQYF. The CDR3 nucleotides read TGTGCCAGCAGCTTGATTACCCTACAGGGACATCGAGGGACAGATACGCAGTATTTT.

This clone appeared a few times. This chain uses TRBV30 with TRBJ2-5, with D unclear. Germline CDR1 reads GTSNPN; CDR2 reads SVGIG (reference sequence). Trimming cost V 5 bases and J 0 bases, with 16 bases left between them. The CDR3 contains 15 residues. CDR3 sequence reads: CAWGSGTTYQETQYF. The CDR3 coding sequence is TGTGCCTGGGGGTCGGGCACCACGTACCAAGAGACCCAGTACTTC.

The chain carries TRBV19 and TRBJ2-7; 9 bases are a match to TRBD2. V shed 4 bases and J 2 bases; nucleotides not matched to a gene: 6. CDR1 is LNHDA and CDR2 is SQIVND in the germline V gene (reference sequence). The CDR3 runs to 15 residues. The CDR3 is CASSSSGRSPYEQYF. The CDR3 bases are TGTGCCAGTAGTAGTAGCGGGAGATCCCCCTACGAGCAGTACTTC.

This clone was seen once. DNA of the CDR3: TGCGCCAGCAGCTTCGGTGACAGGAACACTGAAGCTTTCTTT. It translates to CASSFGDRNTEAFF. The rearrangement uses TRBV5-1 and TRBJ1-1; D possibly corresponds to TRBD1 (5 bases). V was cut by 2 bases and J by 1 base, with 9 bases left in between. The germline gives CDR1 SGHRS, CDR2 YFSETQ. This CDR3 spans 14 amino acids.